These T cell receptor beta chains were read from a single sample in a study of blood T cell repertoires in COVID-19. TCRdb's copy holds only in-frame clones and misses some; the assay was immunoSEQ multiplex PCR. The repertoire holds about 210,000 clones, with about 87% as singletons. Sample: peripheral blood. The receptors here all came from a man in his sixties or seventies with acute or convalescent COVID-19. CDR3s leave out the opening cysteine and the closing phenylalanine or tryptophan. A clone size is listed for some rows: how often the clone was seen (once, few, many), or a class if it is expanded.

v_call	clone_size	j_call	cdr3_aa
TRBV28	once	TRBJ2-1	ASSPRTSGRARYTNEQF
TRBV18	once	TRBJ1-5	ASSERQGNQPQH
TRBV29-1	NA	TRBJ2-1	SVVASAASSYNEQF
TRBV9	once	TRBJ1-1	ASSVVGRDAEAF
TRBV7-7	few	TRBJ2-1	ASSLGWTGDYNEQF
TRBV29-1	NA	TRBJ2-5	SVEDRGRGETQY
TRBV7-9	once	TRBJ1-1	ASSLGIGAGNTEAF
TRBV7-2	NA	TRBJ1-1	ASSAGTANTEAF
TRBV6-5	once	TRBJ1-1	ASSPRGGGTEAF
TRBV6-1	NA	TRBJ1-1	ASSESWNTEAF
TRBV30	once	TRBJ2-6	AWSPGGSGANVLT
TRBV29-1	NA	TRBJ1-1	SVSDSGAEAF
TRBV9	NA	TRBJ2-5	ASSVDPSRETQY
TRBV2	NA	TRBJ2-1	ASSRQGNEQF
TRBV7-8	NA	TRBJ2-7	ASAGTETYEQY
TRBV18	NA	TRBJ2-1	ASSPPRAALAYEQF
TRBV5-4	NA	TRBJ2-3	ASSQEGGLRDTQY
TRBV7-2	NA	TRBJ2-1	ASTRSYNEQF
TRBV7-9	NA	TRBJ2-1	ASSMGLAGGRNEQF
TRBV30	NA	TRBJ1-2	AWRPGGSGGYT
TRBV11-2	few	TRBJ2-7	ASSLQVYEQY
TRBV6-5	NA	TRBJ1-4	ASSPEPATNEKLF
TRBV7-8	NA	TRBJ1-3	ASSLTGEPGNTIY
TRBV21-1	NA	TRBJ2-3	ASIPGTGMLDTQY
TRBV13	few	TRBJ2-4	ASSSPAKNIQY
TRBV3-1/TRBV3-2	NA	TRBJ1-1	ASSQGLGQGNTEAF
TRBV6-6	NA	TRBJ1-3	ASSLYGTGTRSGSGNTIY
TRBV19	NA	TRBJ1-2	ASKEGSYAFGYT
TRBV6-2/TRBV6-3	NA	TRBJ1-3	ASSETAPGSGNTIY